Given below is one T cell receptor beta chain in context. Its target is unknown. A much larger clone lies a single base off, so this may be a read error. The data belong to a study of CD8 T cells in ankylosing spondylitis. Germline CDR1 and CDR2: SGHTA and FQGTGA. There are 16 residues in the CDR3. Findings and caveats of the study: Among TCR beta sequences, a motif of several highly homologous variants appeared characteristic of ankylosing spondylitis blood. Matched ankylosing spondylitis synovial fluid reportedly showed significant enrichment of disease-linked clones.

A quantitative 5'-RACE method, one with molecular barcodes, was used to make TCR beta libraries. MiXCR was run by TCRdb on the 5' RACE reads, yielding one entry per CDR3 protein. The sample comprises some 52,000 distinct CDR3 sequences, approximately 8% of which are singletons, and over 6.5% rests with the top ten. The genes are TRBV7-3 and TRBJ2-5; TRBD2 aligns across 8 bases. Material: blood, either unsorted or a sorted T cell fraction (not recorded which). This TCR was recovered from a female donor with ankylosing spondylitis or in good health (not recorded which). The CDR3 reads CVSSLKSGGNQETQYF. The CDR3 region has the DNA TGTGTCAGCAGCTTAAAAAGCGGGGGAAACCAAGAGACCCAGTACTTC.